Given below is one T cell receptor (beta chain) in context. The study drew participants aged about 18 to 95 years from about two dozen US areas. Original processing notes: Estimates of nucleated cell counts were drawn from the amplification of reference gene primers. TCRdb's table, derived via immunoSEQ multiplex PCR, lists solely in-frame clones and lacks some. V and J calls and clone size are as listed in that table; D and trimming were resolved from the DNA. The table has approximately 100,000 clones, 86% seen once. This entry is derived from a study of blood T cell repertoires in COVID-19. On the study more broadly: Researchers got acute and convalescent COVID-19 samples from the United States, Italy and Spain. Nucleic acid was either cDNA or gDNA, and it came from T cells, B-cell-depleted T cells, or PBMCs.

This CDR3 is built from 16 residues. The trim removed 4 bases at V and 4 bases at J, leaving 8 bases unmatched. CDR1 SGDLS and CDR2 YYNGEE come from the germline V gene. The chain couples TRBV9 to TRBJ2-1, with TRBD2 matching over 10 bases. Sequenced sample: PBMCs or T cells enriched from blood (not recorded which). The clonotype was recovered from a woman between 50 and 59 years old who had recovered from COVID-19. CDR3 in amino acids: CASSRQAGGIYNEQFF. CDR3 in DNA: TGTGCCAGCAGCCGGCAAGCGGGGGGGATTTACAATGAGCAGTTCTTC.